This T cell receptor (beta chain) is drawn from a study of shared clonotypes between healthy human individuals (TCRdb year 2020). Describing the broader study: The cohort comprised two women and a few men aged 18 to 49 years. Libraries were prepared and TCR repertoires were sequenced by different laboratories using diverse techniques, in order to increase sequencing depth and limit assay-specific biases. For each donor, three plates each were used for CD4 naive and CD4 memory, two plates were used for CD8 naive, and one plate was used for CD8 memory. The study deeply sequenced blood TCR repertoires of about 5 healthy adults to estimate repertoire size and the extent of clonotype sharing between individuals. Between about 0.8 and 9.5 billion PBMCs per donor were obtained by leukapheresis.

As regards this clone: Its antigen remains unidentified. One base away there is no much larger clone; base qualities are not given.

Summary of the overall study and its limitations: Sampling was restricted to blood, and TCR repertoires in tissue are likely to differ from TCR repertoires in blood. Based on pairwise subsampling, the degree of clonotype sharing among donors was expected to be affected by sequencing depth. The small number of donors limited the genetic and exposure-history diversity represented. Rarefaction of sorted-subset datasets indicated incomplete sequencing despite the large sequencing depth. Sharing across a few donors was observed for about 5% of naive CD4, 3% to 3.5% of naive CD8, about 2.5% of memory CD4, and 0.4% of memory CD8 clonotypes. Compared with non-shared clonotypes, clonotypes shared by all four sorted-subset donors had higher generation probabilities. Naive subsets generally had larger estimated clonotype richness than memory subsets.

CD8 naive samples consisted of CD45RO-negative cells that were positively selected for CCR7, yielding a CD45RA+CCR7+ population without TemRA cells. Donors were healthy HIV-negative adults with no recently reported acute infections or vaccinations. Every donor was a Caucasian adult living in Nashville, Tennessee, USA. Blood was collected by leukapheresis, and PBMCs were isolated by Ficoll-Histopaque density gradient centrifugation and then cryopreserved in liquid nitrogen vapor phase. Analytical flow cytometry was used to check the purity and quantity of each magnetically sorted T cell population. Genomic DNA was isolated from each sorted fraction and quantified by UV absorbance on a Nanodrop 2000c. Using the deep immunoSEQ assay, multiplex PCR amplified TCR CDR3 regions from genomic DNA. Extracted genomic DNA from each cell subset was spread evenly across all wells of several immunoSEQ 96-well plates, with each plate serving as a replicate. Each replicate PCR for sorted subsets received about 0.2 ug genomic DNA, equal to about 30,000 T cell genomes. Purified libraries were quantified with a Qubit 3.0 fluorometer, sized on a Bioanalyzer 2100, and re-quantified with the KAPA Library Quantification kit. Each immunoSEQ 96-well plate was sequenced on its own single-read 150-cycle Illumina NextSeq 550 flow cell. The authors' analysis ran thus. Because only junctional sequences without quality scores were contained in the immunoSEQ output, filtering matching that applied to full-length reads could not be performed. To assign V/J genes and CDR3, sequences were annotated against IMGT germline references using PyIR, a Python wrapper for IgBLAST v1.9. Reads were removed for weak V/J assignments (E-value above 1e-6), missing CDR3, stop codons, out-of-frame junctions, or ambiguous translated residues. V3J clonotypes were defined as sequences sharing the same inferred V gene, J gene, and CDR3 amino acid sequence. Percentage overlap between repertoires was computed as shared unique clonotypes divided by the size of the smaller repertoire. Richness of each repertoire was evaluated using RTK rarefaction, the Chao1 estimator, and Recon v2.1 estimates of unobserved clonotypes. Generation probabilities were computed with OLGA for all TCRbeta clonotypes obtained by the gDNA method from four donors. TCRdb retrieved this table from immuneACCESS and kept in-frame rearrangements only. Not all clones are present; in checked studies, unresolved V genes account for under half, and no reason is known for the remainder. From that table come the V and J calls and clone size; the DNA was used to work out D and trimming. Counted in this sample were some 600,000 clones; around 96% of them appeared once. Together, the top ten hold around 0.1% of the sample.

This sequence originates from a woman in her 30s in good health. Sequencing was done on a sample of naive CD8+ T cells sorted from blood. The cell subset or site label on this specimen signifies: CD45RA+CCR7+.

The nucleotide sequence is given as TGTGCCAGCAGCCCAGGACAGGGACTCGGGGAGCTGTTTTTT. Its protein reads: CASSPGQGLGELFF. The sequence joins TRBV27 to TRBJ2-2, with 8 junctional bases fitting TRBD1. V has 6 bases trimmed and J has 7 bases trimmed; junction bases matching no gene number 7. Measured from the cysteine to the phenylalanine, the CDR3 is 14 residues long. Solely the CDR3 DNA is kept, with 42 bases framed from the first base. Per the germline V gene (reference sequence), MNHEY is the CDR1 and SMNVEV is the CDR2.